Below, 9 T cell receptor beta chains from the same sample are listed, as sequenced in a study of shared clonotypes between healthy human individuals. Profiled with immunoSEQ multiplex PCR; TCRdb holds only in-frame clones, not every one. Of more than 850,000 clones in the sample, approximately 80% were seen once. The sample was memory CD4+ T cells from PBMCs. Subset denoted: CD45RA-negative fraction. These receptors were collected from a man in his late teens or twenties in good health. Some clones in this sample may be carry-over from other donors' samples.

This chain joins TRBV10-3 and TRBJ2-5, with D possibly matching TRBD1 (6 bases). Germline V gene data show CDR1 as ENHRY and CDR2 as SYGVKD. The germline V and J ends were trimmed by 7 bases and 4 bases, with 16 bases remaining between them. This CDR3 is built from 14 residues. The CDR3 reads CAIKSTGSAETQYF. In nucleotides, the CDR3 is TGTGCCATCAAATCGACAGGTTCCGCAGAGACCCAGTACTTC.

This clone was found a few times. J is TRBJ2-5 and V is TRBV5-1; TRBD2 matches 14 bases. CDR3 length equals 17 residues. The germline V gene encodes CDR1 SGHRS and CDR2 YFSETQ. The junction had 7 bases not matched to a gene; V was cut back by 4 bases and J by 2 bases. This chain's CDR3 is CASSPPGLAGGQETQYF. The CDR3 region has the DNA TGCGCCAGCAGCCCCCCTGGACTAGCGGGAGGTCAAGAGACCCAGTACTTC.

The CDR3 coding sequence is TGTGCCAGCGCGGGGTCGGCCCGGGGAGAGACCCAGTACTTC. This encodes CASAGSARGETQYF. This chain uses TRBV2 with TRBJ2-5, with D perhaps matching TRBD2 (6 bases). The V end was cut by 8 bases, the J end by 4 bases, with 17 bases between. Germline V gene data show CDR1 as SNHLY and CDR2 as FYNNEI. The length of the CDR3 is 14 residues.

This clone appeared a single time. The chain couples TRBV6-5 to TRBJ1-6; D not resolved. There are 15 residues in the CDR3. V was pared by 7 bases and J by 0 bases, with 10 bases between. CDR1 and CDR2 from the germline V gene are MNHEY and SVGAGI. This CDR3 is CASKGGASYNSPLHF. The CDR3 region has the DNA TGTGCCAGCAAAGGAGGTGCCTCCTATAATTCACCCCTCCACTTT.

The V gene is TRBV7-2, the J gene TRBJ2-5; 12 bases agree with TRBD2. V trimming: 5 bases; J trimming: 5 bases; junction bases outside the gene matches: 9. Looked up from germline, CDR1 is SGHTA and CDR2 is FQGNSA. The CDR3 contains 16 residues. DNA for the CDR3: TGTGCCAGCAGCCCGTCCAGACTAGCGGGAGTGGAGACCCAGTACTTC. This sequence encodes CASSPSRLAGVETQYF.

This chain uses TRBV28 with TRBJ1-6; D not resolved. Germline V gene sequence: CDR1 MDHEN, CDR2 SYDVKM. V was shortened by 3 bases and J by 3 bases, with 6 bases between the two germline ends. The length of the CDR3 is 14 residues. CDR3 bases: TGTGCCAGCAGTTTGAACGGCTATAATTCACCCCTCCACTTT. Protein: CASSLNGYNSPLHF. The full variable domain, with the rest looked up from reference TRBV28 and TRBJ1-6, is DVKVTQSSRYLVKRTGEKVFLECVQDMDHENMFWYRQDPGLGLRLIYFSYDVKMKEKGDIPEGYSVSREKKERFSLILESASTNQTSMYLCASSLNGYNSPLHFGNGTRLTVT.

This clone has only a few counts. The CDR3: CASSEPIAGGYTF. CDR3 sequence (DNA): TGTGCCAGCAGTGAACCAATTGCGGGGGGCTACACCTTC. The J gene is TRBJ1-2, the V gene TRBV2, with D uncertain. CDR3 length: 13 amino acids. With 2 bases removed from V and 8 bases from J, the gap between germline ends came to 12 bases. Germline CDR1 SNHLY, CDR2 FYNNEI.

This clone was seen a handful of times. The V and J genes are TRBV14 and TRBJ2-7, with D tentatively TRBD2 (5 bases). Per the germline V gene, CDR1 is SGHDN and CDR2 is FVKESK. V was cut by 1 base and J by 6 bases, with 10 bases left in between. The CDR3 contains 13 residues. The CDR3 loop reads CASSQGLLFEQYF. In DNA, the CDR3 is TGTGCCAGCAGCCAAGGACTACTGTTCGAGCAGTACTTC.

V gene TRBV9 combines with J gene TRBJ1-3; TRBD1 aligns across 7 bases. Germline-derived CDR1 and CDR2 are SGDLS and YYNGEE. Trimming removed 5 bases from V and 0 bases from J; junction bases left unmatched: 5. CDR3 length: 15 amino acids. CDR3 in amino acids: CASSRGQPSGNTIYF. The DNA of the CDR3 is TGTGCCAGCAGTAGGGGACAGCCCTCTGGAAACACCATATATTTT.